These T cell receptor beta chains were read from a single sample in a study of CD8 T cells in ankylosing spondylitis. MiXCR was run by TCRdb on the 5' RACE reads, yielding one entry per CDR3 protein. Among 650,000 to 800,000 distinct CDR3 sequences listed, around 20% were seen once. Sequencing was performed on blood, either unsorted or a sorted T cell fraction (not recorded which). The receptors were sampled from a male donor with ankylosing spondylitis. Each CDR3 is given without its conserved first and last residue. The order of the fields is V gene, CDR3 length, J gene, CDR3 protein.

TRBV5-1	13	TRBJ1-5	ASRQDGKQGQPQH
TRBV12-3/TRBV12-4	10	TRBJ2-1	ASSLARPSTF
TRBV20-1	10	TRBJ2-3	SAHSSTDTQY
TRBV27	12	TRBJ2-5	ASSLMQASETQY
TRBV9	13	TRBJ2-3	ASSPGQDSTDTQY
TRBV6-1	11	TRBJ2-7	ASSVPGKGEQY
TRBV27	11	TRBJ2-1	ASSMDRPSEQF
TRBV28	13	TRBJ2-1	ASSRRAGGGHEQF
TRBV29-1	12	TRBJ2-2	SVRGQHLAGELF
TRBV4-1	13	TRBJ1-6	ASSQVGALNSPLH
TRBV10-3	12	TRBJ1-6	AISEGGRDSPLH
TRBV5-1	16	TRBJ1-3	ASSPGDTGILLGNTIY
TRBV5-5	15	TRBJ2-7	ASSLTLTGIPLYEQY